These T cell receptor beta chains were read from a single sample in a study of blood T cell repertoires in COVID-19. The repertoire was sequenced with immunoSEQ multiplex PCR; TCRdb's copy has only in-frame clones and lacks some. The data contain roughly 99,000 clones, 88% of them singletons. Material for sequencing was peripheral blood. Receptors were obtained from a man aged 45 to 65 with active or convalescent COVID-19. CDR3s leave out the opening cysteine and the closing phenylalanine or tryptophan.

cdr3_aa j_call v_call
ASSSGGPAKNIQY TRBJ2-4 TRBV5-1
ASSLGGSAYEQY TRBJ2-7 TRBV7-2
ASRGGQGTYNEQF TRBJ2-1 TRBV7-9
ASSPRTGRDTQY TRBJ2-3 TRBV21-1
ASSFHGRGTGELF TRBJ2-2 TRBV28
ASRGDFFNEKLF TRBJ1-4 TRBV2
ASSLVFGEQF TRBJ2-1 TRBV7-2
ASSPQVGETQY TRBJ2-5 TRBV6-6
ASSPGTSRNNEQF TRBJ2-1 TRBV6-5
ASSPGLGRDVTGELF TRBJ2-2 TRBV13
ASTPQGTDSNQPQH TRBJ1-5 TRBV19
ASSLVGDRNEQF TRBJ2-1 TRBV5-6
ASSPNRGTGELF TRBJ2-2 TRBV6-2/TRBV6-3
ASSYTGESGNTIY TRBJ1-3 TRBV6-5
ASKPPRTEASPLH TRBJ1-6 TRBV27
ASSQEPSLGSEQY TRBJ2-7 TRBV4-3
SARGREQY TRBJ2-7 TRBV20-1
ASSLDLGRRYYGYT TRBJ1-2 TRBV5-1
ASSHDRNTEAF TRBJ1-1 TRBV4-3
ASSELLGKQY TRBJ2-7 TRBV6-1
ASSRDSGRVLTNEQF TRBJ2-1 TRBV6-6
ASSRVFDSLVSLNTEAF TRBJ1-1 TRBV4-1
AISESRSQRNTEAF TRBJ1-1 TRBV10-3
AWSRDRDYEQY TRBJ2-7 TRBV30
ASSPTGEAEAF TRBJ1-1 TRBV5-1
ASSSRQVHSSGNTIY TRBJ1-3 TRBV7-8
ASSYRGRGEQY TRBJ2-7 TRBV27
ASSLDSNYGYT TRBJ1-2 TRBV5-1
ASSLVPLSSYNEQF TRBJ2-1 TRBV7-2
ASSFRLSNQPQH TRBJ1-5 TRBV28
ASSFDSNNEQF TRBJ2-1 TRBV5-1
ASIHKPGLGTDTQY TRBJ2-3 TRBV5-6